A selection of T cell receptor beta chains follows, all from one sample in a study of blood T cells in healthy people across ages. Via MiXCR, TCRdb re-called the 5' RACE reads, giving one row per CDR3 protein. The sample has around 1,500,000 distinct CDR3 sequences; 28% are singletons. The sequencing sample was made of blood. Receptors were obtained from a woman in her twenties or thirties in good health. Each CDR3 is given with its conserved first and last residue. Fields, in order: J gene, V gene, clone size, D gene, CDR3 protein, CDR3 DNA. The D gene is left open where the match is weak. The listing skips clone size in some rows; elsewhere it reads once, few, many or a size class.

TRBJ2-1	TRBV12-3/TRBV12-4	many	TRBD2	CASSPGTRNEQFF	TGTGCCAGCAGTCCCGGGACTAGAAATGAGCAGTTCTTC
TRBJ1-3	TRBV5-6	-	-	CASSPRGSGNTIYF	TGTGCCAGCAGCCCACGGGGCTCTGGAAACACCATATATTTT
TRBJ2-7	TRBV28	many	TRBD2	CASSPNSGGAFEQYF	TGTGCCAGCAGTCCCAATAGCGGGGGGGCATTCGAGCAGTACTTC
TRBJ2-7	TRBV5-1	many	-	CASSVQLSYEQYF	TGCGCCAGCAGCGTCCAACTCTCCTACGAGCAGTACTTC
TRBJ2-5	TRBV11-2	few	-	CASARGAGQEAQYF	TGTGCCAGCGCCCGGGGGGCAGGGCAAGAGGCCCAGTACTTC
TRBJ2-3	TRBV7-9	-	TRBD1	CASSIGTGTTDTQYF	TGTGCCAGCAGCATCGGGACAGGGACAACAGATACGCAGTATTTT
TRBJ2-7	TRBV5-1	-	-	CASSLRIDANEQYF	TGCGCCAGCAGCTTGAGAATTGACGCAAATGAGCAGTACTTC
TRBJ1-2	TRBV20-1	few	-	CSAKYGAVSYGYTF	TGCAGTGCGAAGTATGGGGCGGTCAGCTATGGCTACACCTTC
TRBJ2-5	TRBV2	few	TRBD1	CASSEGTGLETQYF	TGTGCCAGCAGTGAGGGGACAGGGCTTGAGACCCAGTACTTC
TRBJ1-2	TRBV20-1	many	TRBD1	CSARNQGVYGYTF	TGCAGTGCTAGAAACCAGGGGGTGTATGGCTACACCTTC
TRBJ2-7	TRBV3-1	many	-	CASSQRGDYEQYF	TGTGCCAGCAGCCAGCGGGGAGATTACGAGCAGTACTTC
TRBJ2-1	TRBV5-1	few	-	CASSLRARGYRDNEQFF	TGCGCCAGCAGCTTGAGGGCTCGGGGATACAGGGACAATGAGCAGTTCTTC
TRBJ1-5	TRBV12-3/TRBV12-4	few	TRBD1	CASSFRGPGGNQPQHF	TGTGCCAGCAGTTTCAGGGGGCCGGGTGGCAATCAGCCCCAGCATTTT
TRBJ1-1	TRBV29-1	many	-	CSVHEAFF	TGCAGCGTTCATGAAGCTTTCTTT
TRBJ2-1	TRBV24-1	-	TRBD1	CATSPTGANEQFF	TGTGCCACCAGCCCGACAGGGGCCAATGAGCAGTTCTTC
TRBJ1-4	TRBV5-1	many	TRBD1	CASSLGRTGANEKLFF	TGCGCCAGCAGCTTGGGACGGACAGGGGCTAATGAAAAACTGTTTTTT
TRBJ1-1	TRBV6-5	-	TRBD1	CASFQDRVMNTEAFF	TGTGCCAGCTTCCAGGACAGGGTAATGAACACTGAAGCTTTCTTT
TRBJ2-5	TRBV20-1	many	-	CSARSVQETQYF	TGCAGTGCTAGATCCGTTCAAGAGACCCAGTACTTC
TRBJ2-5	TRBV12-3/TRBV12-4	many	-	CASSLLTEETQYF	TGTGCCAGCAGCTTACTTACTGAAGAGACCCAGTACTTC
TRBJ1-1	TRBV29-1	-	-	CSVNRATEAFF	TGCAGCGTTAACAGGGCCACTGAAGCTTTCTTT
TRBJ2-3	TRBV5-1	few	TRBD1	CASSPRTGGGPSDTQYF	TGCGCCAGCAGTCCTAGGACAGGGGGGGGGCCCTCAGATACGCAGTATTTT
TRBJ2-7	TRBV10-3	many	-	CAISEKEGTYEQYF	TGTGCCATCAGTGAAAAGGAGGGGACCTACGAGCAGTACTTC
TRBJ1-2	TRBV10-3	-	-	CAISESADPYGYTF	TGTGCCATCAGTGAGTCGGCAGACCCCTATGGCTACACCTTC
TRBJ1-4	TRBV5-1	few	TRBD1	CASGAGQPNEKLFF	TGTGCCAGCGGCGCGGGACAGCCTAATGAAAAACTGTTTTTT
TRBJ2-1	TRBV12-3/TRBV12-4	many	TRBD2	CASEGTSGRTEQFF	TGTGCCAGCGAGGGGACTAGCGGGAGGACTGAGCAGTTCTTC
TRBJ2-3	TRBV10-2	-	-	CASSESRGGAADTQYF	TGCGCCAGCAGTGAGTCGAGGGGGGGGGCCGCAGATACGCAGTATTTT
TRBJ2-1	TRBV29-1	-	TRBD2	CSVIAGVNEQFF	TGCAGCGTTATCGCGGGAGTCAATGAGCAGTTCTTC
TRBJ2-6	TRBV5-5	-	-	CASSPGGLGGANVLTF	TGTGCCAGCAGCCCCGGAGGTTTAGGTGGGGCCAACGTCCTGACTTTC
TRBJ1-2	TRBV12-3/TRBV12-4	few	TRBD1	CASSFSRDSSYTF	TGTGCCAGCAGTTTTTCCCGGGACAGCAGCTACACCTTC
TRBJ2-2	TRBV15	few	-	CATSRPGVGTGELFF	TGTGCCACCAGCAGGCCGGGAGTAGGCACCGGGGAGCTGTTTTTT
TRBJ2-7	TRBV18	-	-	CASSPIRDEQYF	TGTGCCAGCTCACCAATCCGGGACGAGCAGTACTTC
TRBJ1-1	TRBV27	few	-	CASNFLPLRRELGTEAFF	TGTGCCAGCAACTTCCTACCCCTACGGCGGGAGTTAGGCACTGAAGCTTTCTTT
TRBJ2-5	TRBV7-2	-	-	CASSLGAGLLNEQYF	TGTGCCAGCAGCTTAGGGGCGGGTCTACTCAATGAGCAGTACTTC
TRBJ2-1	TRBV6-5	-	-	CASSYARLYNEQFF	TGTGCCAGCAGTTACGCTAGGCTCTACAATGAGCAGTTCTTC
TRBJ2-3	TRBV7-8	-	-	CASSLTLMTGSTDTQYF	TGTGCCAGCAGCTTGACCCTCATGACAGGTAGCACAGATACGCAGTATTTT
TRBJ1-2	TRBV20-1	-	-	CSALSRALSYGYTF	TGCAGTGCCCTCAGTCGGGCACTTAGCTATGGCTACACCTTC
TRBJ2-1	TRBV7-2	many	-	CASSFASRVNEQFF	TGTGCCAGCAGCTTCGCTAGCCGGGTCAATGAGCAGTTCTTC
TRBJ1-1	TRBV10-3	few	-	CAISGSAGITTEAFF	TGTGCCATCAGTGGATCAGCTGGGATAACCACTGAAGCTTTCTTT
TRBJ1-2	TRBV5-1	-	-	CASRFDGTIYGYTF	TGCGCCAGCAGATTTGACGGAACCATCTATGGCTACACCTTC
TRBJ2-1	TRBV15	few	TRBD1	CATSEGDREYNEQFF	TGTGCCACCAGCGAGGGAGACAGGGAATACAATGAGCAGTTCTTC
TRBJ2-1	TRBV7-9	-	-	CASSLGFAAGQPYNEQFF	TGTGCCAGCAGCTTAGGATTTGCCGCGGGACAGCCTTACAATGAGCAGTTCTTC